This T cell receptor (beta chain) is drawn from a study of T cells in Graves' hyperthyroidism and ophthalmopathy. Study context: Pretreatment peripheral blood was obtained at initial diagnosis.

This clonotype was recorded at least ten times. Its antigen is not known. Deletions cut 6 bases from V and 5 bases from J, with 19 bases between. This CDR3 region has 15 residues. Looked up from germline, CDR1 is MNHEY and CDR2 is SVGAGI. TCR beta CDR3 regions were amplified from RNA transcripts. HTBI primers were used for first-round RT-PCR of the TCR CDR3. TCRdb independently ran MiXCR on the multiplex PCR reads; one entry per CDR3 protein. The sample has 600,000 to 700,000 distinct CDR3 sequences; approximately 15% are singletons. Study outcomes and limitations: From stable hyperthyroidism, ophthalmopathy was separated by a 13 V-J model.

Together with thyroid ultrasound, orbital computed tomography, serum thyroxine and TRAb, clinical symptoms were used for diagnoses. The rearrangement uses TRBV6-5 and TRBJ2-5, with D maybe TRBD1 (5 bases). The sequence came from a woman aged 40 to 50 with Graves' ophthalmopathy. The specimen sequenced was blood. The CDR3 DNA sequence: TGTGCCAGCAGCCCTACAGGAATCAACGGGGAGACCCAGTACTTC. It yields the protein CASSPTGINGETQYF.